The T cell receptor beta chain described here comes from a study of cytomegalovirus exposure and HLA in healthy donors. Study results and limitations: Researchers reported in a later analysis that a missense DCLRE1C variant was tied to TCR beta V- and J-gene trimming.

The PCR was carried out with 60 Vbeta primers and 13 Jbeta primers. The data were produced by immunoSEQ multiplex PCR, yet TCRdb's version contains in-frame clones alone and is incomplete. Among about 170,000 clones, roughly 80% were seen once, and the ten largest hold 4.5%. The CDR3 has 15 amino acids. Per germline, CDR1 LGHNA and CDR2 YSLEER. For this clone: Its specificity is unknown. The junction shows a germline mismatch at one end, possibly a read error.

This receptor was obtained from a woman aged 50 to 60 in good health and CMV-seropositive. Sequenced material: PBMCs. The chain combines TRBV4-3 with TRBJ2-5; TRBD1 matches 7 bases. The CDR3 DNA reads TGCGCCGGCAGCCAGGAATCAGGGGGTTGGGAGACCCAGTACTTC. As protein: CAGSQESGGWETQYF.